Listed below are T cell receptor beta chains from one sample, sequenced in a study of resident and recirculating memory T cells in vitiligo. Using immunoSEQ multiplex PCR, the repertoire was profiled, and TCRdb retains in-frame clones only, with some absent. The sample has 65,000 to 80,000 clones; 92% are singletons. Sequenced sample: blood. The receptors originated from a male donor with vitiligo. Both conserved end residues are part of each CDR3. D genes are given only for firm matches. Rows may omit the clone size; those that give it use once, few, many or a size class.

>TRBJ2-7|TRBV7-8|-|-
TGTGCCAGCAGCTTTCTAGGGGGTTCCTACTACGAGCAGTACTTC
CASSFLGGSYYEQYF
>TRBJ2-3|TRBV27|-|once
TGTGCCAGCAGTTTATCCACTAACACAGATACGCAGTATTTT
CASSLSTNTDTQYF
>TRBJ2-1|TRBV4-3|TRBD2|-
TGCGCCAGCAGCCATGGGGGGGGAGGTGAGCAGTTCTTC
CASSHGGGGEQFF
>TRBJ2-3|TRBV5-1|TRBD2|-
TGCGCCAGCAGGTTGGGACTAGCGGGAGAGGCAGATACGCAGTATTTT
CASRLGLAGEADTQYF
>TRBJ1-2|TRBV30|TRBD1|once
TGTGCCTGGAGTGTACAGGGGGCAGGGCGGGCATATGGCTACACCTTC
CAWSVQGAGRAYGYTF
>TRBJ2-4|TRBV19|-|-
TGTGCCAGTAGTACCTCAGGGAACATTCAGTACTTC
CASSTSGNIQYF
>TRBJ2-7|TRBV6-1|TRBD2|-
TGTGCCAGCAGTGACGCTAGCGGGAGATACGAGCAGTACTTC
CASSDASGRYEQYF
>TRBJ1-2|TRBV10-2|-|-
TGCGCCACCTGGGAGGGGTTTGACTATGGCTACACCTTC
CATWEGFDYGYTF
>TRBJ2-7|TRBV21-1|-|-
TGTGCCAGCAGCTCCCCGAGTCCACCCCCTACCTCCTGGTACTTC
CASSSPSPPPTSWYF
>TRBJ2-1|TRBV4-1|TRBD2|-
TGCGCCAGCAGCCCCAGTGGGGGGGATGAGCAGTTCTTC
CASSPSGGDEQFF
>TRBJ2-7|TRBV18|TRBD1|-
TGTGCCAGCTCACGACCGGGACAGGGGACCTACGAGCAGTACTTC
CASSRPGQGTYEQYF
>TRBJ2-7|TRBV6-6|-|-
TGTGCCAGCCAAGGCGGGGACGAGCAGTACTTC
CASQGGDEQYF
>TRBJ2-5|TRBV7-2|-|-
TGTGCCAGCAGCCCCGGGAACTCCCAAGAGACCCAGTACTTC
CASSPGNSQETQYF
>TRBJ2-7|TRBV5-1|-|-
TGCGCCAGCAGCTTGGAATGGGCAGGCCACGAGCAGTACTTC
CASSLEWAGHEQYF
>TRBJ2-1|TRBV9|TRBD2|-
TGTGCCAGCAGCGTAAATCTAGCGGGAGTTGGGGAGCAGTTCTTC
CASSVNLAGVGEQFF
>TRBJ2-1|TRBV2|TRBD2|-
TGTGCCAGCAGGGGGACTAGCGGAGTCTACAATGAGCAGTTCTTC
CASRGTSGVYNEQFF
>TRBJ1-1|TRBV2|-|few
TGTGCCAGCAGCCAGGGACAACCTGAAGCTTTCTTT
CASSQGQPEAFF
>TRBJ2-5|TRBV7-2|-|-
TGTGCCAGCAGCTTACTCGGGTCGGGGAGTCAAGAGACCCAGTACTTC
CASSLLGSGSQETQYF
>TRBJ2-1|TRBV11-3|-|-
TGTGCCAGCAGCTTACTAGCGCCAGCCTACAATGAGCAGTTCTTC
CASSLLAPAYNEQFF
>TRBJ1-5|TRBV28|-|-
TGTGCCAGCAGCCCGACAGGTTTGACCCACGAACAGCCCCAGCATTTT
CASSPTGLTHEQPQHF
>TRBJ2-3|TRBV5-1|TRBD1|-
TGCGCCAGCAGAGAAGCCAGGGGGAGTACCGATACGCAGTATTTT
CASREARGSTDTQYF
>TRBJ2-7|TRBV30|TRBD1|-
TGCGGAGGAGGGGACAGGATAACCTACGAGCAGTACTTC
CGGGDRITYEQYF
>TRBJ1-2|TRBV9|-|-
TGTGCCAGCAGTCGTAGGGATCGGGGGGACTATGGCTACACCTTC
CASSRRDRGDYGYTF
>TRBJ2-7|TRBV6-5|TRBD2|-
TGTGCCAGCAGTTACGGGGGACTAGGCTACGAGCAGTACTTC
CASSYGGLGYEQYF
>TRBJ1-1|TRBV11-3|-|-
TGTGCCAGCAGCTTGAGAGAGCCGAACACTGAAGCTTTCTTT
CASSLREPNTEAFF
>TRBJ2-1|TRBV4-1|-|-
TGCGCCAGCAGCCAACGAGTGGACTCGTACAATGAGCAGTTCTTC
CASSQRVDSYNEQFF
>TRBJ2-5|TRBV28|TRBD1|once
TGTGCCATCCGGACAGGGGACGATCGAGAGACCCAGTACTTC
CAIRTGDDRETQYF
>TRBJ1-5|TRBV2|-|-
TGTGCCAGCAGGGATGACACCAGCAATCAGCCCCAGCATTTT
CASRDDTSNQPQHF
>TRBJ2-7|TRBV23-1|TRBD1|-
TGCGCCAGCAGTCCGTTATTTCTGGGCAGGGGGTATTACGAGCAGTACTTC
CASSPLFLGRGYYEQYF
>TRBJ2-7|TRBV6-1|TRBD1|-
TGTGCCAGCACTTCACCGGGACAGGGTTCTGACGAGCAGTACTTC
CASTSPGQGSDEQYF
>TRBJ2-1|TRBV6-1|TRBD1|-
TGTGCCAGCAGTGGGGAGAGGGACAGTTACAATGAGCAGTTCTTC
CASSGERDSYNEQFF
>TRBJ2-3|TRBV28|TRBD1|-
TGTGCCAGCAGTTTACCAGGGGGCCGGAGAGATACGCAGTATTTT
CASSLPGGRRDTQYF
>TRBJ2-7|TRBV7-3|TRBD2|-
TGTGCCAGCAGCTTAGGGGTCGGGACTAGCGGCGCGTACGAGCAGTACTTC
CASSLGVGTSGAYEQYF
>TRBJ2-3|TRBV5-1|TRBD1|-
TGCGCCAGCAGCTTGGACAGGGGTCGGGATACGCAGTATTTT
CASSLDRGRDTQYF
>TRBJ1-1|TRBV6-5|TRBD1|-
TGTGCCAGCAGTTATCGGACAGGGGCTCCCACTGAAGCTTTCTTT
CASSYRTGAPTEAFF
>TRBJ1-1|TRBV5-1|-|-
TGCGCCAGCAGGGGAGACGGGAGGGTAGCTTTCTTT
CASRGDGRVAFF
>TRBJ2-3|TRBV9|TRBD1|-
TGTGCCAGCAGCGTAGAGGGGACAGTCACAGATACGCAGTATTTT
CASSVEGTVTDTQYF